This section outlines one T cell receptor (beta chain) sequence together with its context. The germline V gene has CDR1 SEHNR and CDR2 FQNEAQ (reference sequence). The CDR3 consists of 14 residues. The sample comes from a study of CXCR3-negative and CXCR3-positive naive CD8 T cells. Researchers prepared the TRB cDNA libraries using 5' RACE with UMI labels. TCRdb derives one entry per CDR3 protein from the 5' RACE reads, leaving out DNA. The listing records over 100,000 distinct CDR3 sequences. The CD45RO-CCR7+CD27+CD95- phenotype denoted naive CD8+ T cells. Material for sequencing was naive CXCR3- CD8+ T cells from blood. The subset is: CD45RO-CCR7+CD27+CD95- naive CD8+ T cells lacking CXCR3 (TNR3-). This chain joins TRBV7-9 and TRBJ1-1. This clonotype was sampled from a human donor in good health. Some clones in this sample may be carry-over from other donors' samples. Here the CDR3 reads CASTLVLVNTEAFF.